A selection of T cell receptor beta chains follows, all from one sample in a study of human T cells and chemical hapten exposure. TCRdb redid the calling of the RACE reads with MiXCR, one entry per CDR3 protein. The sample includes some 350,000 distinct CDR3 sequences, roughly 6.9% seen only once; the top ten take roughly 8%. The sample consisted of whole blood, taken in connection with sensitization to the hapten diphenylcyclopropenone (DPC). All receptors come from a woman between 18 and 29 years old with alopecia areata. Some clones in this sample may be carry-over from other donors' samples. The CDR3 runs from the conserved cysteine through the conserved F or W. Each record gives: CDR3 DNA, CDR3 protein, clone size, D gene, V gene, J gene. D genes are given only for firm matches. A row's size may be missing; if present it is once, few, many or a size class.

CDR3nt: TGCAGTGCTCATAGCGGGGGGGTATTCGAGCAGTTCTTC
CDR3aa: CSAHSGGVFEQFF
abundance: NA
d_gene: TRBD2
v_gene: TRBV20-1
j_gene: TRBJ2-1

CDR3nt: TGTGCCAGCAGCCTACTGTGGGGGTACGTGATCGAAGCTTTCTTT
CDR3aa: CASSLLWGYVIEAFF
abundance: many
d_gene: NA
v_gene: TRBV6-2/TRBV6-3
j_gene: TRBJ1-1

CDR3nt: TGTGCCAGCAGCCGAACAGTTTTCATTTCACCCCTCCACTTT
CDR3aa: CASSRTVFISPLHF
abundance: NA
d_gene: NA
v_gene: TRBV7-8
j_gene: TRBJ1-6

CDR3nt: TGCAGCGTTGAAGACGGGATAACGAACACCGGGGAGCTGTTTTTT
CDR3aa: CSVEDGITNTGELFF
abundance: many
d_gene: NA
v_gene: TRBV29-1
j_gene: TRBJ2-2

CDR3nt: TGTGCCATCAGTGAGCCCCCCGGGACAGGGACCGGGGATACGCAGTATTTT
CDR3aa: CAISEPPGTGTGDTQYF
abundance: many
d_gene: TRBD1
v_gene: TRBV10-3
j_gene: TRBJ2-3

CDR3nt: TGCGCCAGCAGGCGGGACGGAGAAATGAACACTGAAGCTTTCTTT
CDR3aa: CASRRDGEMNTEAFF
abundance: NA
d_gene: NA
v_gene: TRBV5-1
j_gene: TRBJ1-1

CDR3nt: TGCAGCGTCGCTAAGAGACAGGGTGACGAGCAGTACTTC
CDR3aa: CSVAKRQGDEQYF
abundance: NA
d_gene: TRBD1
v_gene: TRBV29-1
j_gene: TRBJ2-7

CDR3nt: TGTGCCAGCAAGGGCTCGCTAGCTAGAGACACCGGGGAGCTGTTTTTT
CDR3aa: CASKGSLARDTGELFF
abundance: few
d_gene: NA
v_gene: TRBV7-2
j_gene: TRBJ2-2

CDR3nt: TGTGCCAGCAGTTTCTGGGGTAACACTGAAGCTTTCTTT
CDR3aa: CASSFWGNTEAFF
abundance: many
d_gene: NA
v_gene: TRBV12-3/TRBV12-4
j_gene: TRBJ1-1

CDR3nt: TGTGCCAGCAGTTGGGGTGTTCTAGGGGGTAATGAAAAACTGTTTTTT
CDR3aa: CASSWGVLGGNEKLFF
abundance: NA
d_gene: NA
v_gene: TRBV12-3/TRBV12-4
j_gene: TRBJ1-4

CDR3nt: TGCAGTGCTAGAGTCCGGAGGGATCAGCCCCAGCATTTT
CDR3aa: CSARVRRDQPQHF
abundance: few
d_gene: NA
v_gene: TRBV20-1
j_gene: TRBJ1-5

CDR3nt: TGTGCCGCGGGACAGGGAAACACCGGGGAGCTGTTTTTT
CDR3aa: CAAGQGNTGELFF
abundance: many
d_gene: TRBD1
v_gene: TRBV6-2/TRBV6-3
j_gene: TRBJ2-2

CDR3nt: TGTGCCAGCAGCCGGGCCCCAGGAGAGACCCAGTACTTC
CDR3aa: CASSRAPGETQYF
abundance: few
d_gene: NA
v_gene: TRBV13
j_gene: TRBJ2-5

CDR3nt: TGTGCCATCAGTGAGTCCAACAGGGGTGTCGGCTATGGCTACACCTTC
CDR3aa: CAISESNRGVGYGYTF
abundance: many
d_gene: TRBD1
v_gene: TRBV10-3
j_gene: TRBJ1-2

CDR3nt: TGTGCCAGCTCATCGGACAGGGGTGAGACCCAGTACTTC
CDR3aa: CASSSDRGETQYF
abundance: NA
d_gene: TRBD1
v_gene: TRBV18
j_gene: TRBJ2-5

CDR3nt: TGTGCCAGCACCCCACCGGGGCGCTTAGATACGCAGTATTTT
CDR3aa: CASTPPGRLDTQYF
abundance: NA
d_gene: NA
v_gene: TRBV7-2
j_gene: TRBJ2-3

CDR3nt: TGTGCCAGCAGCGCTAGCGGAATAAACATTCAGTACTTC
CDR3aa: CASSASGINIQYF
abundance: few
d_gene: TRBD2
v_gene: TRBV13
j_gene: TRBJ2-4

CDR3nt: TGCAGCGTGCTGACAGGCTTTCCCTCAGGTGAGCAGTTCTTC
CDR3aa: CSVLTGFPSGEQFF
abundance: few
d_gene: NA
v_gene: TRBV29-1
j_gene: TRBJ2-1

CDR3nt: TGTGCCAGCAGTTGGAGCTCCTATAATTCACCCCTCCACTTT
CDR3aa: CASSWSSYNSPLHF
abundance: NA
d_gene: NA
v_gene: TRBV12-3/TRBV12-4
j_gene: TRBJ1-6

CDR3nt: TGTGCCAGCTCCCCATCCGGGACACCTCTTAACTATGGCTACACCTTC
CDR3aa: CASSPSGTPLNYGYTF
abundance: few
d_gene: NA
v_gene: TRBV18
j_gene: TRBJ1-2

CDR3nt: TGTGCCAGCAGCCAAGGCCTACAGGGAACTAACTATGGCTACACCTTC
CDR3aa: CASSQGLQGTNYGYTF
abundance: few
d_gene: NA
v_gene: TRBV4-2
j_gene: TRBJ1-2

CDR3nt: TGTGCCAGCAGCTTAGCGCAGAGGGCAGATACGCAGTATTTT
CDR3aa: CASSLAQRADTQYF
abundance: few
d_gene: NA
v_gene: TRBV7-9
j_gene: TRBJ2-3

CDR3nt: TGTGCCAGCAGGGGGGCGCGTTTGATCGGGGCCAACGTCCTGACTTTC
CDR3aa: CASRGARLIGANVLTF
abundance: NA
d_gene: NA
v_gene: TRBV2
j_gene: TRBJ2-6

CDR3nt: TGTGCCAGCAGTTCGCCCGGGACAGGGGGAAATACGCAGTATTTT
CDR3aa: CASSSPGTGGNTQYF
abundance: many
d_gene: TRBD1
v_gene: TRBV28
j_gene: TRBJ2-3

CDR3nt: TGTGCCAGCAGCTCCCAGGGTCTCCACTTT
CDR3aa: CASSSQGLHF
abundance: NA
d_gene: NA
v_gene: TRBV4-2
j_gene: TRBJ1-6

CDR3nt: TGTGCCAGCAGTGACTCCGCAGGGGTCACCTACAATGAGCAGTTCTTC
CDR3aa: CASSDSAGVTYNEQFF
abundance: few
d_gene: NA
v_gene: TRBV6-4
j_gene: TRBJ2-1

CDR3nt: TGTGCCAGCAGCTCAAGGGTGCTTAAGGGCACAGATACGCAGTATTTT
CDR3aa: CASSSRVLKGTDTQYF
abundance: few
d_gene: NA
v_gene: TRBV4-2
j_gene: TRBJ2-3

CDR3nt: TGTGCCATCAGTAGCGGACAGAGCTCTGGAAACACCATATATTTT
CDR3aa: CAISSGQSSGNTIYF
abundance: few
d_gene: NA
v_gene: TRBV10-3
j_gene: TRBJ1-3

CDR3nt: TGTGCCAGCAGTTTAAGGGACAGGGTGGGCTCACCCCTCCACTTT
CDR3aa: CASSLRDRVGSPLHF
abundance: few
d_gene: TRBD1
v_gene: TRBV12-3/TRBV12-4
j_gene: TRBJ1-6

CDR3nt: TGTGCCAGCAAGGTCTCCTCTAACTATGGCTACACCTTC
CDR3aa: CASKVSSNYGYTF
abundance: NA
d_gene: NA
v_gene: TRBV6-1
j_gene: TRBJ1-2

CDR3nt: TGCGCCAGCAGCTCGGACAGCCGGGATCAGCCCCAGCATTTT
CDR3aa: CASSSDSRDQPQHF
abundance: many
d_gene: NA
v_gene: TRBV5-1
j_gene: TRBJ1-5

CDR3nt: TGTGCCATCAGCAAGCGGACAGGGACGGGGAATGAGCAGTTCTTC
CDR3aa: CAISKRTGTGNEQFF
abundance: many
d_gene: TRBD1
v_gene: TRBV10-3
j_gene: TRBJ2-1

CDR3nt: TGTGCCAGCACCCGGGGGGGCCCCACAGATACGCAGTATTTT
CDR3aa: CASTRGGPTDTQYF
abundance: many
d_gene: TRBD2
v_gene: TRBV12-3/TRBV12-4
j_gene: TRBJ2-3

CDR3nt: TGTGCCAGCTCACCATTGCGCGGCGGTATGAACACTGAAGCTTTCTTT
CDR3aa: CASSPLRGGMNTEAFF
abundance: few
d_gene: NA
v_gene: TRBV18
j_gene: TRBJ1-1

CDR3nt: TGTGCCATCAGTGCGGCAGGGGAGTACACAGATACGCAGTATTTT
CDR3aa: CAISAAGEYTDTQYF
abundance: few
d_gene: NA
v_gene: TRBV10-3
j_gene: TRBJ2-3

CDR3nt: TGTGCCAGCAGTTCCCACAGGGGAGGCTACACCTTC
CDR3aa: CASSSHRGGYTF
abundance: NA
d_gene: TRBD1
v_gene: TRBV12-3/TRBV12-4
j_gene: TRBJ1-2

CDR3nt: TGTGCCAGCAGTTACGGGTCCGGGATAGCGGGGGTGGATACGCAGTATTTT
CDR3aa: CASSYGSGIAGVDTQYF
abundance: NA
d_gene: TRBD2
v_gene: TRBV6-2/TRBV6-3
j_gene: TRBJ2-3

CDR3nt: TGTGCAATACTCGGGTCCTGGACAGATAATTCACCCCTCCACTTT
CDR3aa: CAILGSWTDNSPLHF
abundance: NA
d_gene: NA
v_gene: TRBV27
j_gene: TRBJ1-6

CDR3nt: TGTGCCAGCAGCCAGTGGACAGGGAGATCTGAAAAACTGTTTTTT
CDR3aa: CASSQWTGRSEKLFF
abundance: NA
d_gene: TRBD1
v_gene: TRBV7-8
j_gene: TRBJ1-4

CDR3nt: TGTGCCAGTAGTCGCTTGGATGGGGTGGAGGAAAAACTGTTTTTT
CDR3aa: CASSRLDGVEEKLFF
abundance: many
d_gene: NA
v_gene: TRBV19
j_gene: TRBJ1-4

CDR3nt: TGTGCCAGTAGGACAGGGGATGGAACTGAAGCTTTCTTT
CDR3aa: CASRTGDGTEAFF
abundance: many
d_gene: TRBD1
v_gene: TRBV6-1
j_gene: TRBJ1-1

CDR3nt: TGTGCCAGCACCCTCCTGGACAGGGCAAACACTGAAGCTTTCTTT
CDR3aa: CASTLLDRANTEAFF
abundance: NA
d_gene: TRBD1
v_gene: TRBV6-6
j_gene: TRBJ1-1

CDR3nt: TGTGCCAGCAGGTGGACAGGGACGAACACTGAAGCTTTCTTT
CDR3aa: CASRWTGTNTEAFF
abundance: few
d_gene: TRBD1
v_gene: TRBV12-3/TRBV12-4
j_gene: TRBJ1-1

CDR3nt: TGTGCCAGCACCACAATGGAGTTTACGAGGAACACTGAAGCTTTCTTT
CDR3aa: CASTTMEFTRNTEAFF
abundance: few
d_gene: NA
v_gene: TRBV12-3/TRBV12-4
j_gene: TRBJ1-1

CDR3nt: TGCAGCGTTGATGGGGGGTCCGGCTACACCTTC
CDR3aa: CSVDGGSGYTF
abundance: few
d_gene: NA
v_gene: TRBV29-1
j_gene: TRBJ1-2

CDR3nt: TGTGCCAGCAGCTTAATTTCAGGGAATCAGCCCCAGCATTTT
CDR3aa: CASSLISGNQPQHF
abundance: many
d_gene: NA
v_gene: TRBV7-2
j_gene: TRBJ1-5